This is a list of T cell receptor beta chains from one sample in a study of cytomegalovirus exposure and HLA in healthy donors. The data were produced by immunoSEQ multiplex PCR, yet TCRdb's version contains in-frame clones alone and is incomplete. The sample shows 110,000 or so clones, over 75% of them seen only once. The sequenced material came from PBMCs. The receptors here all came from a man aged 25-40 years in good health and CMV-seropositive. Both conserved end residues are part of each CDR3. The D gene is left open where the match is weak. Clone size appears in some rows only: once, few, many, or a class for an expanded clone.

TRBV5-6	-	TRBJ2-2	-	CASSFLRTTQGLNTGELFF
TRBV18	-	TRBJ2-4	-	CASSPQRAKNIQYF
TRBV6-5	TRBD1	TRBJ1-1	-	CASSYSGVDRVEAFF
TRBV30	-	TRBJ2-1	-	CAWSVQGTEQFF
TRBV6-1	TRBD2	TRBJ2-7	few	CTSGLAGAISYEQYF
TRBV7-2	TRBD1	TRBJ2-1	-	CASSAWTGLSNEQFF
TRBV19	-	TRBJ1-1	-	CASSPSGVLLNTEAFF
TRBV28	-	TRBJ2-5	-	CASREGYEETQYF
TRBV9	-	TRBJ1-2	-	CASSPDQWRENYGYTF
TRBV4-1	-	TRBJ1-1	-	CASSLRGGGVTEAFF
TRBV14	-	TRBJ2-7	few	CASSQAPKLEGTYEQYF
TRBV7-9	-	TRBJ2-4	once	CASSLPSGREDKNIQYF
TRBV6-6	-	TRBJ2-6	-	CASSGPGANVLTF
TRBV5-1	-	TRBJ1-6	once	CASSRDAGYNSPLHF
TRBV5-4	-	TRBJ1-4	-	CASSLQGGEKLFF
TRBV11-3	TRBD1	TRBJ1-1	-	CASRSGTDEAFF
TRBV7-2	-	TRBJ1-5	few	CASSFQGLRNQPQHF
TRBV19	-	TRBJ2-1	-	CASSMGGLYNEQFF
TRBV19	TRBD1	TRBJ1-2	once	CASRRQGINYGYTF
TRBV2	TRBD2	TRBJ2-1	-	CASSLSGASYNEQFF
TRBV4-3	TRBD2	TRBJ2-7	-	CASSQRAGSGESSYEQYF
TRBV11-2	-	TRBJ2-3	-	CASSLSGAPGGTQYF
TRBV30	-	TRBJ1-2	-	CAWSATVPGYGYTF
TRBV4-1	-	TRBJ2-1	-	CASSQDVVARNEQFF
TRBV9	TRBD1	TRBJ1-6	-	CASSGGTGNNSPLHF
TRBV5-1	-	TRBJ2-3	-	CASSLVAGPDTQYF
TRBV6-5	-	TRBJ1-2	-	CASNPWASDYGYTF
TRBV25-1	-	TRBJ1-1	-	CASLRTGKNTEAFF
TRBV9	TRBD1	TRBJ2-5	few	CASSPYGTDQETQYF
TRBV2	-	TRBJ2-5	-	CASGGKETQYF
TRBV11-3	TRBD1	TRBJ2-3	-	CASSLEQGATDTQYF
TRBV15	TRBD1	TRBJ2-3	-	CATSRDFGQGWDTQYF
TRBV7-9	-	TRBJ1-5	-	CASSLQGSNQPQHF
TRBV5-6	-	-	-	CASSLRQVYEQYF
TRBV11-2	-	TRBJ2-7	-	CASSLDRAGEQYF
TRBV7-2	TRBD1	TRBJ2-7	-	CASSSNSGGRRYF
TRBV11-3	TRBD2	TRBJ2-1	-	CASSSTSGVNEQFF
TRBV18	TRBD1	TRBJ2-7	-	CASSPGQNYEQYF
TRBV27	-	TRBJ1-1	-	CASRLTRNTEAFF
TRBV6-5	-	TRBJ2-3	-	CASSYVPSGDTQYF
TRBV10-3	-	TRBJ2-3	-	CAISESAREGDTQYF
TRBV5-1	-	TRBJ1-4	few	CASTLSRGNNEKLFF
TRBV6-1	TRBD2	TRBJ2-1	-	CGTSGGFNEQFF
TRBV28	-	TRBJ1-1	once	CASSLSAETGNTEAFF
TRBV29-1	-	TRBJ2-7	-	CSVGRGSSEQYF
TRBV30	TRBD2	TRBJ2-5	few	CAWSGRGGQETQYF
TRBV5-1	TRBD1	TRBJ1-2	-	CASSDAGTGVNYGYTF